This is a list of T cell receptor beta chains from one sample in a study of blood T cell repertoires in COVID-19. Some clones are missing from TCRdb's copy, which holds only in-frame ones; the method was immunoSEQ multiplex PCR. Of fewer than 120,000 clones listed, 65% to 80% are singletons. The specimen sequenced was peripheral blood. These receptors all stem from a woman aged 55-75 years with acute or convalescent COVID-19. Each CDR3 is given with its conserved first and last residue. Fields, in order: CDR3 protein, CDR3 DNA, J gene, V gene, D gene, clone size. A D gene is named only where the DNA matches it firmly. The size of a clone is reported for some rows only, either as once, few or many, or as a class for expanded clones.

CDR3 protein: CASSSGLVWETQYF
CDR3 DNA: TGTGCCAGCAGTTCAGGACTAGTGTGGGAGACCCAGTACTTC
J gene: TRBJ2-5
V gene: TRBV6-6
D gene: TRBD2
clone size: .

CDR3 protein: CASSLSAYWSSYNSPLHF
CDR3 DNA: TGTGCCAGCAGTCTATCCGCCTACTGGAGCTCCTATAATTCACCCCTCCACTTT
J gene: TRBJ1-6
V gene: TRBV28
D gene: .
clone size: .

CDR3 protein: CASSLDRTINEQYF
CDR3 DNA: TGTGCCAGCAGCCTCGACAGAACGATCAACGAGCAGTACTTC
J gene: TRBJ2-7
V gene: TRBV7-2
D gene: .
clone size: .

CDR3 protein: CASRDSVTDYGYTF
CDR3 DNA: TGCGCCAGCAGGGATTCAGTGACAGACTATGGCTACACCTTC
J gene: TRBJ1-2
V gene: TRBV5-1
D gene: .
clone size: .

CDR3 protein: CASSQAGAVGANVLTF
CDR3 DNA: TGTGCCAGCAGCCAGGCAGGGGCGGTTGGGGCCAACGTCCTGACTTTC
J gene: TRBJ2-6
V gene: TRBV4-2
D gene: .
clone size: once

CDR3 protein: CASSSQGGTYNEQFF
CDR3 DNA: TGTGCCAGCAGCTCACAGGGAGGGACCTACAATGAGCAGTTCTTC
J gene: TRBJ2-1
V gene: TRBV7-3
D gene: .
clone size: .

CDR3 protein: CASSPSPGRNEKLFF
CDR3 DNA: TGTGCCAGCAGCCCATCCCCGGGGAGGAATGAAAAACTGTTTTTT
J gene: TRBJ1-4
V gene: TRBV7-2
D gene: .
clone size: .

CDR3 protein: CASSTLDRGDEQFF
CDR3 DNA: TGCGCCAGCAGCACCTTAGACAGGGGCGATGAGCAGTTCTTC
J gene: TRBJ2-1
V gene: TRBV5-1
D gene: TRBD1
clone size: once

CDR3 protein: CAIPPRGSTNEKLFF
CDR3 DNA: TGTGCCATCCCGCCCAGGGGCTCAACTAATGAAAAACTGTTTTTT
J gene: TRBJ1-4
V gene: TRBV7-9
D gene: .
clone size: .

CDR3 protein: CASSTFIYRGRKVNTEAFF
CDR3 DNA: TGTGCCAGTAGTACCTTTATATACAGGGGGCGCAAGGTGAACACTGAAGCTTTCTTT
J gene: TRBJ1-1
V gene: TRBV19
D gene: TRBD1
clone size: few

CDR3 protein: CASSPYSGNTIYF
CDR3 DNA: TGTGCCAGCAGCCCTTACTCTGGAAACACCATATATTTT
J gene: TRBJ1-3
V gene: TRBV3-1/TRBV3-2
D gene: .
clone size: .

CDR3 protein: CASSLVGAGVTEAFF
CDR3 DNA: TGTGCCAGCAGTTTAGTCGGGGCGGGGGTCACTGAAGCTTTCTTT
J gene: TRBJ1-1
V gene: TRBV28
D gene: .
clone size: once

CDR3 protein: CASSLGLATYNEQFF
CDR3 DNA: TGTGCCAGCAGCTTGGGGCTAGCAACCTACAATGAGCAGTTCTTC
J gene: TRBJ2-1
V gene: TRBV5-8
D gene: .
clone size: .

CDR3 protein: CASSVRGSSGANVLTF
CDR3 DNA: TGTGCCAGCAGTGTGAGGGGGAGCTCTGGGGCCAACGTCCTGACTTTC
J gene: TRBJ2-6
V gene: TRBV6-1
D gene: .
clone size: .